What follows are 4 T cell receptor beta chains derived from one specimen sequenced in a study of shared clonotypes between healthy human individuals. Clones were sequenced by immunoSEQ multiplex PCR, and TCRdb holds only the in-frame ones, with some missing. The sample consists of more than 2 million clones, about 94% of them appearing once. Sequencing used naive CD4+ T cells sorted from blood. Subset meaning: CD45RA+ positively selected. The receptors derive from a young man in good health.

This clone was counted once. At one end the junction does not follow the germline gene, possibly because of a read error. This chain joins TRBV7-9 and TRBJ2-7; possible D gene TRBD2, 6 bases. Germline assignment: CDR1 SEHNR and CDR2 FQNEAQ (reference sequence). The CDR3 extends over 12 amino acids. The CDR3 here is CASSPRWGERYF. The CDR3, as DNA: TGTGCCAGCAGCCCCAGGTGGGGGGAGCGGTACTTC.

The chain employs TRBV6-4 and TRBJ1-3; D perhaps matches TRBD1 (6 bases). V shed 6 bases and J shed 0 bases, with 12 bases lying between them. This CDR3 is 15 amino acids long. Germline CDR1 is MRHNA and CDR2 is SNTAGT. CDR3 sequence (DNA): TGTGCCAGCAGCGCGCAGGGGTCCTCTGGAAACACCATATATTTT. Amino acids: CASSAQGSSGNTIYF.

With regard to this clone: This sample includes further DNA sequences coding for the same CDR3. V and J are TRBV7-9 and TRBJ2-1, with 7 positions matching TRBD1. This CDR3 has 14 residues. In germline, CDR1 is SEHNR, CDR2 FQNEAQ (reference sequence). The V segment lost 6 bases and the J segment 4 bases; nucleotides outside the gene matches: 6. The CDR3 reads CASSLGTDYNEQFF. Written as DNA, the CDR3 is TGTGCCAGCAGTCTCGGGACAGATTACAATGAGCAGTTCTTC.

The rearrangement links TRBV18 to TRBJ1-2; TRBD1 agrees at 7 bases. The ends lost 2 bases at V and 3 bases at J; junction bases unmatched: 6. CDR3 length equals 15 residues. Per germline, CDR1 KGHSH and CDR2 LQKENI. Written as DNA, the CDR3 is TGTGCCAGCTCACCAAACCGGGACAGCGACTATGGCTACACCTTC. Its translation: CASSPNRDSDYGYTF.